A selection of T cell receptor beta chains follows, all from one sample in a study of technical replicates of blood from four donors. This table comes from immunoSEQ multiplex PCR, and its TCRdb copy is limited to in-frame clones, with some not included. The sample holds tens of thousands of clones, roughly nine tenths seen once. Sequences were obtained from PBMCs. The receptors shown here come from a human donor in good health. Some clones in this sample may be carry-over from other donors' samples. Both conserved end residues are part of each CDR3. A D gene is named only where the DNA matches it firmly. Only some rows state a clone size, as once, few, many or a class for expanded clones.

abundance: -
d_gene: -
j_gene: TRBJ2-2
v_gene: TRBV18
CDR3aa: CASSPREAAGELFF
CDR3nt: TGTGCCAGCTCACCACGTGAGGCGGCCGGGGAGCTGTTTTTT

abundance: -
d_gene: -
j_gene: TRBJ1-5
v_gene: TRBV19
CDR3aa: CASSQGLEQPQHF
CDR3nt: TGTGCCAGTAGCCAGGGTTTAGAGCAGCCCCAGCATTTT

abundance: -
d_gene: TRBD1
j_gene: TRBJ1-4
v_gene: TRBV10-3
CDR3aa: CAISPGTGGSEKLFF
CDR3nt: TGTGCCATCAGTCCCGGGACAGGGGGCTCCGAAAAACTGTTTTTT

abundance: -
d_gene: TRBD2
j_gene: TRBJ2-5
v_gene: TRBV5-1
CDR3aa: CASSPLGREGETQYF
CDR3nt: TGCGCCAGCAGCCCCCTAGGTAGGGAGGGCGAGACCCAGTACTTC

abundance: -
d_gene: -
j_gene: TRBJ2-5
v_gene: TRBV6-1
CDR3aa: CASAEEETQYF
CDR3nt: TGTGCCAGCGCCGAGGAAGAGACCCAGTACTTC

abundance: -
d_gene: TRBD1
j_gene: TRBJ2-7
v_gene: TRBV5-5
CDR3aa: CASSLVGTGIEQYF
CDR3nt: TGTGCCAGCAGCTTGGTCGGGACAGGCATCGAGCAGTACTTC

abundance: once
d_gene: -
j_gene: TRBJ1-1
v_gene: TRBV7-3
CDR3aa: CASSRTANTEAFF
CDR3nt: TGTGCCAGCAGCAGAACAGCGAACACTGAAGCTTTCTTT

abundance: -
d_gene: -
j_gene: TRBJ1-1
v_gene: TRBV7-2
CDR3aa: CASSFWDNSKAFF
CDR3nt: TGTGCCAGCAGCTTTTGGGACAATAGTAAAGCTTTCTTT

abundance: -
d_gene: TRBD2
j_gene: TRBJ2-3
v_gene: TRBV6-1
CDR3aa: CASSERVAGGTSTDTQYF
CDR3nt: TGTGCCAGCAGTGAAAGGGTAGCGGGGGGTACTAGCACAGATACGCAGTATTTT

abundance: -
d_gene: TRBD2
j_gene: TRBJ2-7
v_gene: TRBV7-6
CDR3aa: CASTPSSGSSYEQYF
CDR3nt: TGTGCCAGCACCCCCTCTAGCGGGAGCTCCTACGAGCAGTACTTC

abundance: -
d_gene: -
j_gene: TRBJ1-4
v_gene: TRBV5-1
CDR3aa: CASSFSGSNEKLFF
CDR3nt: TGCGCCAGCAGCTTTTCAGGGTCTAATGAAAAACTGTTTTTT

abundance: -
d_gene: -
j_gene: TRBJ2-5
v_gene: TRBV19
CDR3aa: CASSTGGRPETQYF
CDR3nt: TGTGCCAGTAGTACAGGGGGGCGACCAGAGACCCAGTACTTC

abundance: -
d_gene: -
j_gene: TRBJ1-3
v_gene: TRBV4-2
CDR3aa: CASSQDPLGGFYSGNTIYF
CDR3nt: TGTGCCAGCAGCCAAGACCCATTGGGAGGCTTTTACTCTGGAAACACCATATATTTT

abundance: -
d_gene: -
j_gene: TRBJ2-3
v_gene: TRBV9
CDR3aa: CASSVLSITDTQYF
CDR3nt: TGTGCCAGCAGCGTTCTATCCATTACAGATACGCAGTATTTT

abundance: -
d_gene: -
j_gene: TRBJ2-2
v_gene: TRBV11-2
CDR3aa: CASSLGSTGELFF
CDR3nt: TGTGCCAGCAGCTTAGGGAGTACCGGGGAGCTGTTTTTT

abundance: -
d_gene: -
j_gene: TRBJ1-2
v_gene: TRBV7-2
CDR3aa: CASSLDLYYGYTF
CDR3nt: TGTGCCAGCAGCTTAGACCTATACTATGGCTACACCTTC

abundance: once
d_gene: TRBD2
j_gene: TRBJ2-3
v_gene: TRBV6-6
CDR3aa: CASSPLAGGPDTQYF
CDR3nt: TGTGCCAGCAGCCCCCTAGCGGGAGGCCCCGATACGCAGTATTTT

abundance: -
d_gene: TRBD2
j_gene: TRBJ2-1
v_gene: TRBV5-6
CDR3aa: CASRLGREGYNEQFF
CDR3nt: TGTGCCAGCAGATTAGGACGGGAGGGATACAATGAGCAGTTCTTC

abundance: -
d_gene: TRBD1
j_gene: TRBJ2-6
v_gene: TRBV29-1
CDR3aa: CSVETGGPSGANVLTF
CDR3nt: TGCAGCGTTGAGACAGGGGGCCCCTCTGGGGCCAACGTCCTGACTTTC

abundance: -
d_gene: TRBD2
j_gene: TRBJ2-3
v_gene: TRBV7-2
CDR3aa: CASSPGGRTDTQYF
CDR3nt: TGTGCCAGCAGCCCGGGGGGTCGCACAGATACGCAGTATTTT

abundance: -
d_gene: TRBD1
j_gene: TRBJ2-4
v_gene: TRBV10-3
CDR3aa: CASGTDLAKNIQYF
CDR3nt: TGTGCCTCTGGGACAGACCTAGCCAAAAACATTCAGTACTTC

abundance: -
d_gene: TRBD1
j_gene: TRBJ1-4
v_gene: TRBV28
CDR3aa: CASSSEDRVRQKLFF
CDR3nt: TGTGCCAGCAGTTCTGAGGACAGGGTACGACAAAAACTGTTTTTT

abundance: few
d_gene: TRBD1
j_gene: TRBJ1-4
v_gene: TRBV7-2
CDR3aa: CASSPGQGRKLFF
CDR3nt: TGTGCCAGCAGCCCTGGACAGGGTCGGAAACTGTTTTTT

abundance: -
d_gene: TRBD1
j_gene: TRBJ2-1
v_gene: TRBV9
CDR3aa: CASSVATRDREQFF
CDR3nt: TGTGCCAGCAGCGTAGCTACGCGGGACAGGGAGCAGTTCTTC